This TCR beta chain was observed in a study of regulatory T cells in long-lasting Graves disease. Time point: newly diagnosed GD, antithyroid drugs for less than 3 months. PBMC-derived RNA was used for the TCR library. EDTA tubes were used for drawing around 8.2 milliliters of peripheral blood. In germline, CDR1 is DFQATT, CDR2 SNEGSKA (reference sequence). This CDR3 has 16 residues. The trim removed 3 bases at V and 1 base at J, leaving 5 bases unmatched. Overall study findings and caveats: It was in persistent disease that TRBV28, TRBJ1-2 and TRBJ2-5 were favored.

Comments on this clonotype: Its antigen is as yet unknown.

CDR3 regions were amplified by Arm-PCR using iRepertoire HTBI primers to build TCR beta libraries. TCRdb processed the multiplex PCR reads anew with MiXCR; each CDR3 protein has one entry. The data contain 680,000 or so distinct CDR3 sequences, roughly 15% of them singletons. This sample also belongs to another study, concerning T cells in Graves' hyperthyroidism and ophthalmopathy. That paper states: First-round RT-PCR with HTBI primers amplified the TCR CDR3 region.

The TCR comes from a woman aged 25-40 years with Graves disease. The specimen comprised peripheral blood mononuclear cells (PBMCs), sampled at new diagnosis, from a patient treated with antithyroid drugs. The rearrangement links TRBV20-1 to TRBJ2-1; 11 nucleotides line up with TRBD2. The CDR3 loop reads CSARTSGIVSYNEQFF. CDR3 DNA: TGCAGTGCTAGGACTAGCGGGATTGTGTCCTACAATGAGCAGTTCTTC.